This TCR beta chain was recorded in a study of cytomegalovirus exposure and HLA in healthy donors. The CDR3 consists of 14 residues. V was shortened by 0 bases and J by 4 bases, with 10 bases between the two germline ends. CDR1 and CDR2 (germline): SQVTM, ANQGSEA. The study ran its PCR with 60 Vbeta and 13 Jbeta primers. Only in-frame clones appear in the TCRdb table, and some are missing; sequencing was by immunoSEQ multiplex PCR. The sample contains 120,000 or so clones, 74% of which appear only once. The sequence was obtained from a woman aged 50 to 60 in good health and CMV-seropositive. Sequencing was performed on PBMCs. This sequence joins TRBV29-1 and TRBJ1-3, with D perhaps TRBD1 (6 bases). Here the CDR3 reads CSVEEVQGGNTIYF. CDR3 DNA sequence: TGCAGCGTTGAAGAGGTGCAGGGGGGAAACACCATATATTTT.